This T cell receptor beta chain was identified during a study of blood T cells in healthy people across ages. The use of a sample-barcoded 5' primer and a J-beta primer mix characterized a second PCR of 7 to 11 cycles. A single record per CDR3 protein comes from TCRdb applying MiXCR to the 5' RACE reads. The table lists 700,000 to 950,000 distinct CDR3 sequences, more than 45% of them singletons. This CDR3 spans 13 amino acids. The V gene end was trimmed by 8 bases and the J gene end by 11 bases; junction bases not matched to a gene: 13. CDR1 and CDR2 from the germline V gene are SQVTM and ANQGSEA. Sequencing input: blood. This receptor was taken from a man under 40 in good health. The J gene is TRBJ2-1, the V gene TRBV29-1; 9 bases are shared with TRBD2. The chain's CDR3 is CSTWETSGVQQFF. CDR3 bases: TGCAGCACATGGGAGACTAGCGGTGTTCAGCAGTTCTTC.